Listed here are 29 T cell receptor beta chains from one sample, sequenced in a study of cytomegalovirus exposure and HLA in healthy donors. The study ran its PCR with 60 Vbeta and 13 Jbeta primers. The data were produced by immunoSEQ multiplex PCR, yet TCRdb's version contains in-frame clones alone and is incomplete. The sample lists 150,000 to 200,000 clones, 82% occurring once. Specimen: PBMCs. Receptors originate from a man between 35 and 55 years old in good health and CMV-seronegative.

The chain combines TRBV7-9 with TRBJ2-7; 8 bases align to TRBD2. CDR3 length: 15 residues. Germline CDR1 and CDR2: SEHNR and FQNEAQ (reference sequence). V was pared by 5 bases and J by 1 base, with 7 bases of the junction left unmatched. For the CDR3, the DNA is TGTGCCAGCAGCCCCGGGGGGGGGCTTTCCTACGAGCAGTACTTC. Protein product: CASSPGGGLSYEQYF. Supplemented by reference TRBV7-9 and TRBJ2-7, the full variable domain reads DTGVSQNPRHKITKRGQNVTFRCDPISEHNRLYWYRQTLGQGPEFLTYFQNEAQLEKSRLLSDRFSAERPKGSFSTLEIQRTEQGDSAMYLCASSPGGGLSYEQYFGPGTRLTVT.

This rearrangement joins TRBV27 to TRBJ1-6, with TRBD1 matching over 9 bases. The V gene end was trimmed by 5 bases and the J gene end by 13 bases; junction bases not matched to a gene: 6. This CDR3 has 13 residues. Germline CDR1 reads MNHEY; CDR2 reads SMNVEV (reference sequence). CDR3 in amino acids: CASSPDRGKPLHF. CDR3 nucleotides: TGTGCCAGCAGTCCGGACAGGGGAAAGCCCCTCCACTTT.

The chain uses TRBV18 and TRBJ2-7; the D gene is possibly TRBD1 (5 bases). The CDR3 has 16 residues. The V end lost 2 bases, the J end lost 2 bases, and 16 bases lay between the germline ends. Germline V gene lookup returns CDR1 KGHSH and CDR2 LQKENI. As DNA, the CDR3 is TGTGCCAGCTCACCAGAATCCAGGGTTTCCCCCTACGAGCAGTACTTC. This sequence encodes CASSPESRVSPYEQYF.

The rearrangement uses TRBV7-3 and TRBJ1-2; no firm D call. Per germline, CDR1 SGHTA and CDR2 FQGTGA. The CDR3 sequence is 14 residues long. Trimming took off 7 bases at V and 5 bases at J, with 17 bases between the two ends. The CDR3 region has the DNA TGTGCCAGCACCCCCGACGGGGTCGGGTATGGCTACACCTTC. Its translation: CASTPDGVGYGYTF.

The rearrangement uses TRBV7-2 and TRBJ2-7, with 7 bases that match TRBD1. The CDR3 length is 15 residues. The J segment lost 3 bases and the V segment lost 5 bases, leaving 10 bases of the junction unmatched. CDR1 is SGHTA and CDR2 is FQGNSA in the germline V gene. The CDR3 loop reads CASSTTGVVIYEQYF. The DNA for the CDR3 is TGTGCCAGCAGCACAACAGGGGTAGTAATCTACGAGCAGTACTTC.

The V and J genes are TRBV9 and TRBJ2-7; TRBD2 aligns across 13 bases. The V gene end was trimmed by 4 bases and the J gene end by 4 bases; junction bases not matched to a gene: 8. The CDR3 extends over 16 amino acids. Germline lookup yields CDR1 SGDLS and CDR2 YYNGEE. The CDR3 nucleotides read TGTGCCAGCAGCTCCTCCACTAGCGGGAGGGCGTACGAGCAGTACTTC. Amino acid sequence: CASSSSTSGRAYEQYF.

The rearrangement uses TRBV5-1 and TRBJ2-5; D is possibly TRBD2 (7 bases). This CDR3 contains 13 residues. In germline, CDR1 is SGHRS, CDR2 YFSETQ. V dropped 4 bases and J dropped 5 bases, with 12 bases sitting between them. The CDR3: CASSQQGGETQYF. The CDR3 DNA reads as TGCGCCAGCAGCCAACAGGGAGGGGAGACCCAGTACTTC.

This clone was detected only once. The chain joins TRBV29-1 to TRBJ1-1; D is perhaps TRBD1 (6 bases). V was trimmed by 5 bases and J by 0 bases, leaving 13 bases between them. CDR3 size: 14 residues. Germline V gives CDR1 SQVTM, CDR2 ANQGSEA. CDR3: CSVHPGVMNTEAFF. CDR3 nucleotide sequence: TGCAGCGTTCATCCAGGGGTGATGAACACTGAAGCTTTCTTT.

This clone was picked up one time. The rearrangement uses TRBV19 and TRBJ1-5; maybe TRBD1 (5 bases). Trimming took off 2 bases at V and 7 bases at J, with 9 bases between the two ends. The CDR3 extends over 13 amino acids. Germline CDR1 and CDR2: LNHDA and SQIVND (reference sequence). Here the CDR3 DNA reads TGTGCCAGTAGTATACAGGGTAGGCAGCCCCAGCATTTT. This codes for CASSIQGRQPQHF. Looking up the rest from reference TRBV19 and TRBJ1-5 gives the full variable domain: DGGITQSPKYLFRKEGQNVTLSCEQNLNHDAMYWYRQDPGQGLRLIYYSQIVNDFQKGDIAEGYSVSREKKESFPLTVTSAQKNPTAFYLCASSIQGRQPQHFGDGTRLSIL.

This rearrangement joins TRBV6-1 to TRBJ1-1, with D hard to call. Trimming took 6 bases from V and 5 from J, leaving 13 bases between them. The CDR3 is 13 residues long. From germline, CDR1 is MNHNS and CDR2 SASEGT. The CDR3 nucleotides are TGTGCCAGCAGGGAGGACCCCCAGACTGAAGCTTTCTTT. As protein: CASREDPQTEAFF.

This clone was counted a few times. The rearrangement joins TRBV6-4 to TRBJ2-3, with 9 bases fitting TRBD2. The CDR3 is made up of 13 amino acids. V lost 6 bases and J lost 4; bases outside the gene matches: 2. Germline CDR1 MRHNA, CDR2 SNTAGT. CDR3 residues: CASRSGRSDTQYF. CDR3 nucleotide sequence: TGTGCCAGCAGAAGCGGGAGGTCAGATACGCAGTATTTT.

The CDR3 DNA follows: TGTGCCAGTAGTACCGTCCCGGGACTAGTCCAAGAGACCCAGTACTTC. It codes for CASSTVPGLVQETQYF. The chain employs TRBV19 and TRBJ2-5, with 8 bases that match TRBD2. This CDR3 has 16 amino acids. After removal of 4 bases from V and 1 base from J, the junction contained 8 bases not matched to a gene. Germline-derived CDR1 and CDR2 are LNHDA and SQIVND (reference sequence). Full variable domain (outside the CDR3, taken from reference TRBV19 and TRBJ2-5): DGGITQSPKYLFRKEGQNVTLSCEQNLNHDAMYWYRQDPGQGLRLIYYSQIVNDFQKGDIAEGYSVSREKKESFPLTVTSAQKNPTAFYLCASSTVPGLVQETQYFGPGTRLLVL.

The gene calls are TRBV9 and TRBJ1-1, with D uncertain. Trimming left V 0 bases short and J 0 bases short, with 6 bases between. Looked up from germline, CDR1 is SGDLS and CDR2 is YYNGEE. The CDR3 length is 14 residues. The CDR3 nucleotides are TGTGCCAGCAGCGTAGTTAGCGTGAACACTGAAGCTTTCTTT. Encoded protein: CASSVVSVNTEAFF. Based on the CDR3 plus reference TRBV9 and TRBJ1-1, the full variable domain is DSGVTQTPKHLITATGQRVTLRCSPRSGDLSVYWYQQSLDQGLQFLIQYYNGEERAKGNILERFSAQQFPDLHSELNLSSLELGDSALYFCASSVVSVNTEAFFGQGTRLTVV.

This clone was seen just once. The CDR3 is CASNRGDYGYTF. DNA of the CDR3: TGTGCCAGTAACAGGGGGGACTATGGCTACACCTTC. The chain has TRBV19 and TRBJ1-2; 8 bases map to TRBD1. CDR3 size: 12 residues. CDR1 is LNHDA and CDR2 is SQIVND in the germline V gene (reference sequence). Germline trimming cut 7 bases from V and 3 bases from J; bases unmatched to any gene: 1.

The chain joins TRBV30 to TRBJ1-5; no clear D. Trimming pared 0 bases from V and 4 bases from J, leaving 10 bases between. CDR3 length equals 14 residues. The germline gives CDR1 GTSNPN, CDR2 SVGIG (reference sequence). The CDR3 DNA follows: TGTGCCTGGAGTGTTCTGACAAGTAATCAGCCCCAGCATTTT. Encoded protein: CAWSVLTSNQPQHF.

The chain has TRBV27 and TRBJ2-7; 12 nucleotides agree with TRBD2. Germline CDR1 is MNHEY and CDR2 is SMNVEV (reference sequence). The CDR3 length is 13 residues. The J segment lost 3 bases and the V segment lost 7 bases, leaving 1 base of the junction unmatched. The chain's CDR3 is CASMTSGSYEQYF. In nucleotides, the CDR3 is TGTGCCAGCATGACTAGCGGGAGCTACGAGCAGTACTTC.

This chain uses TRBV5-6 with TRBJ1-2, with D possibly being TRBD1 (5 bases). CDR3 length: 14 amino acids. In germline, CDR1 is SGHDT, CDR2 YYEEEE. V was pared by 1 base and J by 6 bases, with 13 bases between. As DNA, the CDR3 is TGTGCCAGCAGCTTGCTTGCAGGGATTAATGGCTACACCTTC. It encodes CASSLLAGINGYTF.

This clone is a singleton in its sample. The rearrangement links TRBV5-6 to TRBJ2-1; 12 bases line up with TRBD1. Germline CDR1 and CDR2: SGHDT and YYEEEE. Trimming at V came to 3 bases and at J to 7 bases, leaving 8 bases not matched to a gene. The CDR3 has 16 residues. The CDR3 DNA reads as TGTGCCAGCAGCTACACGGGGACAGGGGGCTTAAATGAGCAGTTCTTC. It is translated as CASSYTGTGGLNEQFF.

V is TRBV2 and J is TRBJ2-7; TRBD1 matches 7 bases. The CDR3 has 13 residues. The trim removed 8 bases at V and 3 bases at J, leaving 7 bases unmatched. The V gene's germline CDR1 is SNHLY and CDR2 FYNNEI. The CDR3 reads CASLTGQSYEQYF. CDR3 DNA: TGTGCCAGCCTAACGGGACAGAGCTACGAGCAGTACTTC.

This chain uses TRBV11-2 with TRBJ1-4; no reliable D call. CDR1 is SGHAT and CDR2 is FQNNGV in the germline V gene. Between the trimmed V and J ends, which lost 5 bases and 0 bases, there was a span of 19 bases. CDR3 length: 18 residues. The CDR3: CASSLDDLGIATNEKLFF. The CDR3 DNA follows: TGTGCCAGCAGCCTCGACGACTTAGGTATTGCAACTAATGAAAAACTGTTTTTT.

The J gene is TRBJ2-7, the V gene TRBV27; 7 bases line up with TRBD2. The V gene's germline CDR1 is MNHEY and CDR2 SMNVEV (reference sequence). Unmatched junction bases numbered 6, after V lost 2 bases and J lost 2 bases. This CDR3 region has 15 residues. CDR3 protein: CASSLKTSGAYEQYF. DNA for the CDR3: TGTGCCAGCAGTTTAAAGACCAGCGGGGCCTACGAGCAGTACTTC.

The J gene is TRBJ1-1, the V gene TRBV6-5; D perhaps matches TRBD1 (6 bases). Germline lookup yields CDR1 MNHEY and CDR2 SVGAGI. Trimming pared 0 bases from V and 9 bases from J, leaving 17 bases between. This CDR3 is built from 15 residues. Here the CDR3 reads CASSYSERGSGKAFF. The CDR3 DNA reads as TGTGCCAGCAGTTACTCGGAAAGGGGGTCCGGGAAAGCTTTCTTT.

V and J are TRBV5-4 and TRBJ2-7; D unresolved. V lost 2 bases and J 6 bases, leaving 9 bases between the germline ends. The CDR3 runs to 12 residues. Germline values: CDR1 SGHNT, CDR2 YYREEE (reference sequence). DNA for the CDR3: TGTGCCAGCAGCTTCTTGACGGGCGAGCAGTACTTC. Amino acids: CASSFLTGEQYF.

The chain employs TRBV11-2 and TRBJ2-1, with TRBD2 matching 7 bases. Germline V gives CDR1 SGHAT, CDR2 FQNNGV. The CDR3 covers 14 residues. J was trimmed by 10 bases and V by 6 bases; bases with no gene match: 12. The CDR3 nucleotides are TGTGCCAGCAGGAACGTGGGAGGGAGAGGGGAGCAGTTCTTC. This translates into CASRNVGGRGEQFF.

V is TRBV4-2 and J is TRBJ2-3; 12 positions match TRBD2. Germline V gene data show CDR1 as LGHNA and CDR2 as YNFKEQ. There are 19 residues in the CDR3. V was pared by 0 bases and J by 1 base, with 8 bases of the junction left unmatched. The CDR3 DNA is TGTGCCAGCAGCCAAGACCCCCCTAGCGGGAGGGCCCGCACAGATACGCAGTATTTT. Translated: CASSQDPPSGRARTDTQYF.

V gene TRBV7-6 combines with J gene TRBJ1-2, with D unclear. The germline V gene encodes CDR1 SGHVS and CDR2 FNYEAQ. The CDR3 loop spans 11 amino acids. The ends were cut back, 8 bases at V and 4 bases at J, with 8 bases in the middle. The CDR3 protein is CASRGTYGYTF. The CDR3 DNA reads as TGTGCCAGCCGAGGAACCTATGGCTACACCTTC.

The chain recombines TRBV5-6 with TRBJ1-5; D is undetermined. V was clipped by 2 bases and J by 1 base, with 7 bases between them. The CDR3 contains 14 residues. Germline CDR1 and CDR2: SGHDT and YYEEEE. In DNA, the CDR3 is TGTGCCAGCAGCTTTGGGCAGAGCAATCAGCCCCAGCATTTT. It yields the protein CASSFGQSNQPQHF.

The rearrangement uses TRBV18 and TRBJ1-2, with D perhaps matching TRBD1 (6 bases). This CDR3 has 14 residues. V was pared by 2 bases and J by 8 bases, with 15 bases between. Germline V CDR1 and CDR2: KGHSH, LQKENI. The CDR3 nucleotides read TGTGCCAGCTCACCAGGGGCAGGGGTTATCGGCTACACCTTC. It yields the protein CASSPGAGVIGYTF.

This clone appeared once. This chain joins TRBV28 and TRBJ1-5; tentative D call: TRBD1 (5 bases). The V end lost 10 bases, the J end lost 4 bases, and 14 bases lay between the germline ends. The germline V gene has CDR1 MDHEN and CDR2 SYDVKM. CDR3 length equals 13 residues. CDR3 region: CATIKGQNQPQHF. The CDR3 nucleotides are TGTGCCACGATCAAGGGGCAAAATCAGCCCCAGCATTTT.